This note documents a single T cell receptor beta chain sequence. The antigen is undetermined. The use of genomic DNA as template underpinned the TCR beta VDJ and CDR3 profiling. TCRdb re-analysed the reads in MiXCR, keeping a single row per CDR3 protein. The table shows 400,000 to 600,000 distinct CDR3 sequences, with about a third occurring only once. Losses at the gene ends were 0 bases for V and 4 bases for J; bases not matched to a gene: 9. CDR1 and CDR2 (germline): DFQATT, SNEGSKA (reference sequence). This CDR3 has 15 amino acids. The data originate from a study of CD8+CD57+ T cells in acquired aplastic anemia. Looking at the study overall: CD4+ and CD8+ cells, once sorted, gave DNA averaging roughly 3.4 ug. Study-wide points: Both patients and controls carried the same twenty-nine CD8+ CDR3 sequences.

Patients picked for sequencing had shown CD8+CD57+ cell expansion detected by flow cytometry. The sample comprised sorted CD4+, CD8+, or CD8+CD57+ T cells (not recorded which) from PBMCs. This chain connects TRBV20-1 to TRBJ2-7; 7 bases agree with TRBD2. The TCR originated in a human donor with aplastic anemia. This chain's CDR3 is CSARDLRREVYEQYF. CDR3 DNA: TGCAGTGCTAGAGATTTACGACGGGAGGTTTACGAGCAGTACTTC.